The clone carrying this T cell receptor beta chain was counted a few times. Its antigen is not known. The data were taken from a study of metastatic and nonmetastatic thyroid tumors. The overall study: Repertoires from malignant and benign thyroid patients were compared across blood and tumor or nodule tissue. Whole-study findings and limits: Reported TCR beta diversity, measured in blood and tumor, was significantly higher for malignant thyroid tumors than for benign nodules.

The CDR3 runs 13 residues. The germline gives CDR1 MNHNY, CDR2 SVGAGI (reference sequence). Between the trimmed V and J ends, which lost 0 bases and 6 bases, there was a span of 9 bases. All patients were treatment-naive before thyroid surgery. In the original analysis: Construction of a distant-metastasis classifier for papillary thyroid cancer relied on CDR3 differences across clinicopathological groups. TCRdb called clones again from the PCR reads with MiXCR. None of the V and J calls come from the authors' own analysis; TCRdb made them. The table includes thousands of clones, around 30% detected once.

This clonotype originated in a male donor with papillary thyroid cancer or a benign thyroid nodule (not recorded which). Some clones in this sample may be carry-over from other donors' samples. Material: tumor tissue. This chain links TRBV6-6 with TRBJ2-7; no firm D call. The CDR3 is CASSYSILGEQYF. The CDR3 DNA reads TGTGCCAGCAGTTACTCGATTCTGGGCGAGCAGTACTTC.